The present T cell receptor beta chain was sequenced within a study of identical twins. Using its own MiXCR run on the 5' RACE reads, TCRdb lists one record per CDR3 protein. The table has 250,000 or so distinct CDR3 sequences, more than 9.5% seen once. Separately, the same data were catalogued under a study of yellow fever vaccine responses in identical twins.

The TCR comes from a woman aged 18 to 35 in good health. The material sequenced was memory (CD45RO+) T cells sorted from blood.

The CDR3 DNA follows: TGTGCCACCAGTGACAGGGGTAATAACTATGGCTACACCTTC. It encodes CATSDRGNNYGYTF. This sequence joins TRBV24-1 and TRBJ1-2, with D perhaps matching TRBD1 (6 bases). The CDR3 consists of 14 residues. Germline V CDR1 and CDR2: KGHDR, SFDVKD. V was cut by 4 bases and J by 1 base, with 9 bases left in between.